This T cell receptor beta chain originates from a study of T cells after yellow fever vaccination. Study-wide results and limits: Subsequent to the booster, the majority of primary-vaccination clones reappeared (96% CD4, more than 70% CD8). Although most clonotypes did not, a small share appeared in both CD4 and CD8 compartments.

A few counts support this clonotype. Its antigen is still unknown. TCRdb re-called the 5' RACE reads with MiXCR, one entry per CDR3 protein. Among about 350,000 distinct CDR3 sequences listed, roughly 4.3% were seen once. The source is a man aged 18 to 29 who received the YFV17D yellow fever vaccine. The sample in question was PBMCs, obtained 5 days after the yellow fever booster vaccination.

The CDR3 reads CASSPGRGLQGEKLFF. As DNA, the CDR3 is TGCGCCAGCAGCCCGGGCCGGGGACTACAGGGCGAAAAACTGTTTTTT. This chain uses TRBV5-1 with TRBJ1-4; maybe TRBD1 (6 bases). This CDR3 spans 16 amino acids. Germline V gene lookup returns CDR1 SGHRS and CDR2 YFSETQ. Trimming removed 4 bases at V and 8 bases at J, with 21 bases between.